Listed here are 2 T cell receptor beta chains from one sample, sequenced in a study of shared clonotypes between healthy human individuals. TCRdb's copy holds only in-frame clones and misses some; the assay was immunoSEQ multiplex PCR. This table has some 470,000 clones, about 79% appearing once. Sequenced: PBMCs. These receptors originate from a woman in her forties in good health. Some clones in this sample may be carry-over from other donors' samples.

This clone was detected ten times or more. CDR3 sequence (DNA): TGTGCCAGCAGTGAAGAGGGGACAGGGATCACTGAAGCTTTCTTT. This codes for CASSEEGTGITEAFF. The V and J genes are TRBV6-1 and TRBJ1-1; 9 bases fit TRBD1. CDR3 length: 15 residues. The germline V gene encodes CDR1 MNHNS and CDR2 SASEGT. The trim removed 1 base at V and 4 bases at J, leaving 4 bases unmatched.

V is TRBV5-1 and J is TRBJ2-5, with a weak D call TRBD2 (6 bases). The CDR3 covers 14 residues. Trimming took 4 bases from V and 5 from J, leaving 15 bases between them. Germline V gene lookup returns CDR1 SGHRS and CDR2 YFSETQ. As DNA, the CDR3 is TGCGCCAGCAGCCCGGGGACTCTCCGGGAGACCCAGTACTTC. It yields the protein CASSPGTLRETQYF.